The 7 T cell receptor beta chains below were found in one sample sequenced in a study of blood T cell repertoires in COVID-19. Assay used: immunoSEQ multiplex PCR; TCRdb lists only in-frame clones, some missing. The table lists tens of thousands of clones, more than 80% of them singletons. Sequencing used peripheral blood. These receptors originate from a human donor in a cohort sampled during active COVID-19.

Here the CDR3 reads CATSASGGNNSPLHF. DNA for the CDR3: TGTGCCACCAGCGCCAGCGGGGGAAATAATTCACCCCTCCACTTT. V is TRBV15 and J is TRBJ1-6; D is perhaps TRBD1 (5 bases). The germline V gene has CDR1 LNHNV and CDR2 YYDKDF (reference sequence). The V end lost 5 bases, the J end lost 5 bases, and 13 bases lay between the germline ends. The CDR3 extends over 15 amino acids.

V is TRBV4-2 and J is TRBJ2-1, with TRBD2 matching 11 bases. The germline V gene has CDR1 LGHNA and CDR2 YNFKEQ. CDR3 length: 16 amino acids. Unmatched junction bases numbered 8, after V lost 0 bases and J lost 10 bases. For the CDR3, the DNA is TGTGCCAGCAGCCAAGAAGGGACTAGCGGCGTCGACGAGCAGTTCTTC. Residues: CASSQEGTSGVDEQFF.

This rearrangement joins TRBV4-1 to TRBJ2-6; D gene ambiguous. This CDR3 comprises 17 residues. V was pared by 1 base and J by 0 bases, with 10 bases between. The V gene's germline CDR1 is MGHRA and CDR2 YSYEKL. CDR3 loop: CASSQGRQYSGANVLTF. As DNA, the CDR3 is TGCGCCAGCAGCCAAGGGCGACAATACTCTGGGGCCAACGTCCTGACTTTC.

The rearrangement uses TRBV5-4 and TRBJ2-7, with D perhaps TRBD1 (6 bases). The V end lost 2 bases, the J end lost 2 bases, and 8 bases lay between the germline ends. The CDR3 loop spans 13 amino acids. Germline V gene data show CDR1 as SGHNT and CDR2 as YYREEE (reference sequence). The CDR3 here is CASSFRGTYEQYF. CDR3 sequence (DNA): TGTGCCAGCAGCTTCAGGGGAACCTACGAGCAGTACTTC. Full variable domain (missing parts from reference TRBV5-4 and TRBJ2-7): ETGVTQSPTHLIKTRGQQVTLRCSSQSGHNTVSWYQQALGQGPQFIFQYYREEENGRGNFPPRFSGLQFPNYSSELNVNALELDDSALYLCASSFRGTYEQYFGPGTRLTVT.

The chain combines TRBV7-2 with TRBJ2-3; TRBD2 is a possible D gene (6 bases). CDR1 is SGHTA and CDR2 is FQGNSA in the germline V gene. The CDR3 extends over 15 amino acids. Trimming removed 5 bases from V and 0 bases from J, with 12 bases in between. The CDR3 sequence is CASSLMGLSTDTQYF. The CDR3 DNA reads TGTGCCAGCAGCCTAATGGGACTCAGCACAGATACGCAGTATTTT.

The chain carries TRBV6-2 or TRBV6-3 and TRBJ1-5; D possibly corresponds to TRBD1 (5 bases). The CDR3 runs 15 residues. Deletions cut 4 bases from V and 1 base from J, with 11 bases between. Germline CDR1 reads MNHEY; CDR2 reads SVGEGT. The CDR3 here is CASSFQGRSNQPQHF. CDR3 sequence (DNA): TGTGCCAGCAGTTTCCAGGGTAGGAGCAATCAGCCCCAGCATTTT.

The chain uses TRBV2 and TRBJ2-5; tentative D call: TRBD1 (6 bases). Looked up from germline, CDR1 is SNHLY and CDR2 is FYNNEI. This CDR3 is 16 amino acids long. V lost 0 bases and J 5 bases, leaving 16 bases between the germline ends. CDR3 nucleotides: TGTGCCAGCAGTGAAGCCTGGACAGCCCCGGGGGAGACCCAGTACTTC. This translates into CASSEAWTAPGETQYF.